Described below is a single TCR beta chain sequence and its context. What it binds is unknown. This sample is drawn from a study of T cell responses to AZD1222 COVID-19 vaccine. Study-wide findings and caveats: Reports say nearly half of spike-specific TCRs go after unmutated variant regions. Increased Spike-specific TCR breadth and depth were observed after two AZD1222 doses.

Second-dose intervals of approximately 4 or approximately 12 weeks were pooled. Sequencing used immunoSEQ multiplex PCR; TCRdb keeps in-frame clones, though not all of them. The sample contains 50,000 to 75,000 clones, 75% to 90% of which appear only once. Trimming at V came to 6 bases and at J to 5 bases, leaving 6 bases not matched to a gene. Germline CDR1 LNHDA, CDR2 SQIVND (reference sequence). The CDR3 sequence is 13 residues long. The V and J genes are TRBV19 and TRBJ1-1, with 7 bases lining up with TRBD1. The source of this sequence is an adult who received the AZD1222 COVID-19 vaccine. The material sequenced was peripheral blood, taken 28 days after the second AZD1222 dose. The CDR3 loop reads CASSVDRDTEAFF. CDR3 sequence (DNA): TGTGCCAGTAGCGTAGACAGGGATACTGAAGCTTTCTTT.